This T cell receptor beta chain came from a study of OX40 agonist ivuxolimab in advanced cancers. Assay: immunoSEQ multiplex PCR; the TCRdb copy retains only in-frame clones and omits some. The repertoire holds tens of thousands of clones, about 91% seen once, with around 0.5% in the top ten. The trim removed 5 bases at V and 2 bases at J, leaving 6 bases unmatched. The CDR3 has 14 residues. Germline V gene data show CDR1 as MNHEY and CDR2 as SVGAGI. The material sequenced was CD4+ or CD8+ T cells sorted from blood, taken in a trial of the OX40 agonist ivuxolimab. This receptor was taken from an adult with an advanced solid tumor such as melanoma, head and neck, liver or kidney cancer. J is TRBJ2-7 and V is TRBV6-5; 7 bases match TRBD1. Written as DNA, the CDR3 is TGTGCCAGCAGTCGGGACAGAGTCACCTACGAGCAGTACTTC. It is translated as CASSRDRVTYEQYF.